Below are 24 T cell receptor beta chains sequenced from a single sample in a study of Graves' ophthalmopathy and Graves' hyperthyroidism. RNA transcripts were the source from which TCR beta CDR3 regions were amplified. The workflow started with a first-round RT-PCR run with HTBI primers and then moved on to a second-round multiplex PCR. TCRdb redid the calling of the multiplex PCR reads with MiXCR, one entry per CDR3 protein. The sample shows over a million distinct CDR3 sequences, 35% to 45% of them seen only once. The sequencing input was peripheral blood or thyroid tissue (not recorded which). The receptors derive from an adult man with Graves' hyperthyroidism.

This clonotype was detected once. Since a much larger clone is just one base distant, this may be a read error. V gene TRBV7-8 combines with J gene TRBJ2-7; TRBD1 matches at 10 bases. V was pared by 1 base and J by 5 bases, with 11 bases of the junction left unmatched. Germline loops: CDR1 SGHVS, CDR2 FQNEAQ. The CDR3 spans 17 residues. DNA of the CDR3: TGTGCCAGCAGCTTAGGGGTCCCCGGGACAGGGGTCCACGAGCAGTACTTC. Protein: CASSLGVPGTGVHEQYF.

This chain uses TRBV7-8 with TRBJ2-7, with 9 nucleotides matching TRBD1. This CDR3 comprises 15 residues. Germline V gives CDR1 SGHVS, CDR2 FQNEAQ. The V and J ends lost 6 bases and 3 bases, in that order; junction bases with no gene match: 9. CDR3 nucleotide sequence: TGTGCCAGCAGTTTTCGGGACAGGGCCAACTACGAGCAGTACTTC. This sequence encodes CASSFRDRANYEQYF.

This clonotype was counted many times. This CDR3 is CATGQSETQYF. The CDR3 DNA sequence: TGTGCCACCGGGCAGTCGGAGACCCAGTACTTC. The chain has TRBV24-1 and TRBJ2-5; no definite D call. CDR3 length: 11 residues. V lost 9 bases, J lost 5 bases, and 9 bases lay in between. CDR1 and CDR2 from the germline V gene are KGHDR and SFDVKD.

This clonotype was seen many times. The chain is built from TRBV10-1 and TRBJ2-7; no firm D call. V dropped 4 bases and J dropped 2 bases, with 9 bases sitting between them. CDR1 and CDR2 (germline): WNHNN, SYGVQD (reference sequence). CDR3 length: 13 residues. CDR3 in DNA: TGCGCCAGCAGTGTGAATCCCACCTACGAGCAGTACTTC. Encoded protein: CASSVNPTYEQYF.

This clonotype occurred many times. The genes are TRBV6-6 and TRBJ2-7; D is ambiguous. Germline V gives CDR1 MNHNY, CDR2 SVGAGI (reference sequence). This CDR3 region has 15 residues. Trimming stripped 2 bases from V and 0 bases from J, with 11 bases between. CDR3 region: CASSYAADNSYEQYF. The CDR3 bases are TGTGCCAGCAGTTACGCGGCAGATAACTCCTACGAGCAGTACTTC.

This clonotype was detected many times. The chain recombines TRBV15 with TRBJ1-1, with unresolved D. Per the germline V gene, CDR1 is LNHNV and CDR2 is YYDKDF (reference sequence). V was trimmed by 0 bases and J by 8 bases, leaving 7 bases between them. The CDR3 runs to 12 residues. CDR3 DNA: TGTGCCACCAGCAGAGATTCAGAGGAAGCTTTCTTT. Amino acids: CATSRDSEEAFF.

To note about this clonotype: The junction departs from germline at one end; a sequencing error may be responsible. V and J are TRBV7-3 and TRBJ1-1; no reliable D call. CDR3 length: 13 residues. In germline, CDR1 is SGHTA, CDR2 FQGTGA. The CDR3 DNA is TGTGCCAGCAGCTTAAGAATGGGCACTGGAGCTTTCTTT. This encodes CASSLRMGTGAFF. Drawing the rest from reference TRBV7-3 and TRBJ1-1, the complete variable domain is GAGVSQTPSNKVTEKGKYVELRCDPISGHTALYWYRQSLGQGPEFLIYFQGTGAADDSGLPNDRFFAVRPEGSVSTLKIQRTERGDSAVYLCASSLRMGTGAFFGQGTRLTVV.

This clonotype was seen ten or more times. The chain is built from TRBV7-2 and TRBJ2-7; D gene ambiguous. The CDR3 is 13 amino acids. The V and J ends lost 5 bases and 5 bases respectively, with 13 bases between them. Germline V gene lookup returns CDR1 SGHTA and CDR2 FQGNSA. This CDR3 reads CASSAYRVNEQYF. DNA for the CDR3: TGTGCCAGCAGCGCTTATCGGGTCAACGAGCAGTACTTC. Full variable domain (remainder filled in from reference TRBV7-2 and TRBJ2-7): GAGVSQSPSNKVTEKGKDVELRCDPISGHTALYWYRQSLGQGLEFLIYFQGNSAPDKSGLPSDRFSAERTGGSVSTLTIQRTQQEDSAVYLCASSAYRVNEQYFGPGTRLTVT.

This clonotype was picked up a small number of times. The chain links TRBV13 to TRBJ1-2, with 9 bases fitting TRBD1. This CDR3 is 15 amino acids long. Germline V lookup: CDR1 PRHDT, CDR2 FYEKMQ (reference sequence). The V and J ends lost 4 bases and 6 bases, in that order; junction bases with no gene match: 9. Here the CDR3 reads CASSSATDRGHGYTF. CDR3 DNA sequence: TGTGCCAGCAGCTCAGCGACGGACAGGGGCCATGGCTACACCTTC.

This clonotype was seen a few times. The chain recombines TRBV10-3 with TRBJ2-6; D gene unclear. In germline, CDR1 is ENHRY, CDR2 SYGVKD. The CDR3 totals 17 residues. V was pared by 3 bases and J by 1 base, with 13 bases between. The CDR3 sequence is CAISDPRRSSGANVLTF. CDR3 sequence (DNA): TGTGCCATCAGTGATCCCCGACGGTCTTCTGGGGCCAACGTCCTGACTTTC.

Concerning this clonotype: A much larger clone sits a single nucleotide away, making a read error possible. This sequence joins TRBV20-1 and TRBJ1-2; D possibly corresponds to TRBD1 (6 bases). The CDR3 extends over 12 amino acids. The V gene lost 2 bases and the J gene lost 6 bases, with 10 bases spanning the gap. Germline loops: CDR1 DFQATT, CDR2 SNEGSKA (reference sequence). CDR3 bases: TGCAGTGCTAGAACAGGGTTGGATGGCTACACCTTC. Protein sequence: CSARTGLDGYTF.

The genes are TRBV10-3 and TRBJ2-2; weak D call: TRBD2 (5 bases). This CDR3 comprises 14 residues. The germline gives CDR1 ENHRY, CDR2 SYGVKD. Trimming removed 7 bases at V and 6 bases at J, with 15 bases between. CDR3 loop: CAITPYPGAGELFF. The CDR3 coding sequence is TGTGCCATCACCCCTTACCCCGGGGCCGGGGAGCTGTTTTTT.

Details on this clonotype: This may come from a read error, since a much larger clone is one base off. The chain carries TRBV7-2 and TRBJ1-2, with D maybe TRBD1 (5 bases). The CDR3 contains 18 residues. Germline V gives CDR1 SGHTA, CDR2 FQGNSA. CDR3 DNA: TGCGCCAGCAGCCAAGATGGACCGGGGACCGGGAATTACTATGGCTACACCTTC. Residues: CASSQDGPGTGNYYGYTF.

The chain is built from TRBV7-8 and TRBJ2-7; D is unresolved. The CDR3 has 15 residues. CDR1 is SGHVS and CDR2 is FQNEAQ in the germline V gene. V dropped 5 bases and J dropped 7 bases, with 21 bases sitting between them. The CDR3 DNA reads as TGTGCCAGCAGCCCCCTTTATGGCGAGCCCTCAGAGCAGTACTTC. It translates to CASSPLYGEPSEQYF.

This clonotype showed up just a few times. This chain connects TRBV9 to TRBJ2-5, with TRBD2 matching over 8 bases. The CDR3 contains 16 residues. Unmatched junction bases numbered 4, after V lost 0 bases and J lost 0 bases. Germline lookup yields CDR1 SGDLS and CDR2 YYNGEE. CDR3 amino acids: CASSVAAGGYQETQYF. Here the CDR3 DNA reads TGTGCCAGCAGCGTAGCTGCGGGGGGATACCAAGAGACCCAGTACTTC.

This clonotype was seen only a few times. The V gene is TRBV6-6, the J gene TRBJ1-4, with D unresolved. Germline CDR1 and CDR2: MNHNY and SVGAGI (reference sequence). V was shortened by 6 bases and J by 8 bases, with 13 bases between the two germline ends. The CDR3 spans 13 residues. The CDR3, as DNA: TGTGCCAGCAGCTTCCGAGGACTGGAAAAACTGTTTTTT. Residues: CASSFRGLEKLFF.

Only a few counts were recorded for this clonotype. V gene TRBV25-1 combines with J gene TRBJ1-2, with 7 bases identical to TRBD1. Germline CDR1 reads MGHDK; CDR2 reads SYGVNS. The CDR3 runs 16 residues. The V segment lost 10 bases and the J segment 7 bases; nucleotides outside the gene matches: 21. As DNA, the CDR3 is TGTGCCACCAACCAGGCTCCTACACAGGGGTTGGGTGGCTACACCTTC. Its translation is CATNQAPTQGLGGYTF.

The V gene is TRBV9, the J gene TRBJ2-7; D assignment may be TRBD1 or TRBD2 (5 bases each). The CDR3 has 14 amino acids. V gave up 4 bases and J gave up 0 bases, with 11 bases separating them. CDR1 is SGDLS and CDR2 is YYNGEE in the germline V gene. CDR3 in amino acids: CASSPGAYSYEQYF. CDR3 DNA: TGTGCCAGCAGCCCCGGGGCCTACTCCTACGAGCAGTACTTC.

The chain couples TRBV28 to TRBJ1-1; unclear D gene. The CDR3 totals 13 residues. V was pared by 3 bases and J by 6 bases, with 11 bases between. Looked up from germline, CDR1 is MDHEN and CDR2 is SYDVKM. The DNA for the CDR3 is TGTGCCAGCAGTTTTTCGGGGTGGTCTGAAGCTTTCTTT. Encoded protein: CASSFSGWSEAFF. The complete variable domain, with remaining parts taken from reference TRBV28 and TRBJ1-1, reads DVKVTQSSRYLVKRTGEKVFLECVQDMDHENMFWYRQDPGLGLRLIYFSYDVKMKEKGDIPEGYSVSREKKERFSLILESASTNQTSMYLCASSFSGWSEAFFGQGTRLTVV.

CDR3 protein: CASTDSPGGPYEQYF. CDR3 nucleotides: TGTGCCAGCACCGATTCCCCTGGGGGACCCTACGAGCAGTACTTC. The chain has TRBV6-6 and TRBJ2-7; D is perhaps TRBD1 or TRBD2 (5 bases each). CDR1 MNHNY and CDR2 SVGAGI come from the germline V gene (reference sequence). This CDR3 spans 15 amino acids. V dropped 7 bases and J dropped 2 bases, with 18 bases sitting between them.

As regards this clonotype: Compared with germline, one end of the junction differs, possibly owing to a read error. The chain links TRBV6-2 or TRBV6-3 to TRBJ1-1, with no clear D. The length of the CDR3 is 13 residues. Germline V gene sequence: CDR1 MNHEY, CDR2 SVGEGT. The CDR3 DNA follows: TGTGCCAGCAGTTACGGAACGAACACTGAAGCTCTCTTT. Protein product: CASSYGTNTEALF.

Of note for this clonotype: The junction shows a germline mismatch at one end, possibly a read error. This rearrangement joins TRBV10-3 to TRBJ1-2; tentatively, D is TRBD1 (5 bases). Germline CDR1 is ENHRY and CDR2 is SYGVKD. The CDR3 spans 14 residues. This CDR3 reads CASSKATGGYGYTF. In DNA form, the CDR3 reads TGTGCCAGCAGTAAGGCGACGGGGGGCTATGGCTACACCTTC.

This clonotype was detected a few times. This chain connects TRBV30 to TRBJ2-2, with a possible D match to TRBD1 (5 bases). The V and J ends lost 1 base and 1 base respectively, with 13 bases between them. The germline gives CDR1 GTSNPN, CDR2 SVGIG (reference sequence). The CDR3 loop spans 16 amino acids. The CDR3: CAWSGFRQMNTGELFF. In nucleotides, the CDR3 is TGTGCCTGGAGTGGGTTTCGACAGATGAACACCGGGGAGCTGTTTTTT.

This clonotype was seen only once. CDR3 nucleotides: TGCGCCAGCAGCTTGTGGGACGGGGTAGACGGCTACACCTTC. Translated, it gives CASSLWDGVDGYTF. V and J are TRBV5-1 and TRBJ1-2, with a possible D match to TRBD1 (5 bases). CDR3 length equals 14 residues. Germline V gives CDR1 SGHRS, CDR2 YFSETQ. V was clipped by 1 base and J by 8 bases, with 15 bases between them.